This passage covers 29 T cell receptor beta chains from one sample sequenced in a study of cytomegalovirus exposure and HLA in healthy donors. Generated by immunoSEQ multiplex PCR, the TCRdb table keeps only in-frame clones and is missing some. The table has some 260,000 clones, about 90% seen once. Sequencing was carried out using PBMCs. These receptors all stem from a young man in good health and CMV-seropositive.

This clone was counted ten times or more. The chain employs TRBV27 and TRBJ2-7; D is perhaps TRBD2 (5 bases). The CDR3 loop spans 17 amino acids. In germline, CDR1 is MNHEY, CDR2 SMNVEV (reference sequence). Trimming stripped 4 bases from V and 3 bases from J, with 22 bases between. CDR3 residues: CASSSPFGGRSLYEQYF. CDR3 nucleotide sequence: TGTGCCAGCAGTTCCCCCTTTGGAGGACGGTCCCTCTACGAGCAGTACTTC.

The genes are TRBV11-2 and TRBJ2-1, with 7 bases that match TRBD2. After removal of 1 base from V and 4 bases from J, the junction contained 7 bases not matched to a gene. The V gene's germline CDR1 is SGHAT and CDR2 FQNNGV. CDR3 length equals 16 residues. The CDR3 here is CASSLGYSGDYNEQFF. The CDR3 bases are TGTGCCAGCAGCTTAGGGTACAGCGGGGATTACAATGAGCAGTTCTTC. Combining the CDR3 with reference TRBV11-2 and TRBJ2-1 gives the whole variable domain EAGVAQSPRYKIIEKRQSVAFWCNPISGHATLYWYQQILGQGPKLLIQFQNNGVVDDSQLPKDRFSAERLKGVDSTLKIQPAKLEDSAVYLCASSLGYSGDYNEQFFGPGTRLTVL.

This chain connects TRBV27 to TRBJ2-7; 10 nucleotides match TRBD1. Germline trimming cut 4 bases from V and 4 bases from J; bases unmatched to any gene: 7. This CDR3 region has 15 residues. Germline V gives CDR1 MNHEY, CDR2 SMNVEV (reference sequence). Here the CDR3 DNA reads TGTGCCAGCAGTTCTCCTTCGGGACAGGGGTACGAGCAGTACTTC. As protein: CASSSPSGQGYEQYF.

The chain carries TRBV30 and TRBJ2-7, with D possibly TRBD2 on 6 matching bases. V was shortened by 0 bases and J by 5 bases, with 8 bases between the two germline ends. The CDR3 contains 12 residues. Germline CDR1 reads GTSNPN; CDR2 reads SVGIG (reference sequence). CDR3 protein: CAWSVRGNEQYF. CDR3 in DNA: TGTGCCTGGAGTGTACGCGGGAACGAGCAGTACTTC. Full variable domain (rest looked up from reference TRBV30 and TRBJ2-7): SQTIHQWPATLVQPVGSPLSLECTVEGTSNPNLYWYRQAAGRGLQLLFYSVGIGQISSEVPQNLSASRPQDRQFILSSKKLLLSDSGFYLCAWSVRGNEQYFGPGTRLTVT.

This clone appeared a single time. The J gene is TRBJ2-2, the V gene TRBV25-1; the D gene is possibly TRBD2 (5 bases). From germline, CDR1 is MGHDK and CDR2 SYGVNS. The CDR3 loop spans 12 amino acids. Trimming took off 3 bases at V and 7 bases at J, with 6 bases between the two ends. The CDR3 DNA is TGTGCCAGCAGTGAGGCGGGCGGGGAGCTGTTTTTT. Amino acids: CASSEAGGELFF.

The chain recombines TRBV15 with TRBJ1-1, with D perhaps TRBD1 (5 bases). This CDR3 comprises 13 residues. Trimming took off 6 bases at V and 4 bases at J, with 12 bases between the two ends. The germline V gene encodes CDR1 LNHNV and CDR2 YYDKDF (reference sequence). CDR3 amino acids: CATSKQVTTEAFF. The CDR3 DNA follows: TGTGCCACCAGTAAACAGGTGACCACTGAAGCTTTCTTT.

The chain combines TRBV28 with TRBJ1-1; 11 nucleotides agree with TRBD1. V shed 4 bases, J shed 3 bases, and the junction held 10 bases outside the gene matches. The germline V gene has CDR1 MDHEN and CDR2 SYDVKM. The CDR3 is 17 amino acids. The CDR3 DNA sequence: TGTGCCAGCAGTTCCCGGACAGGGGGCGAGGTAGACACTGAAGCTTTCTTT. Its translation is CASSSRTGGEVDTEAFF.

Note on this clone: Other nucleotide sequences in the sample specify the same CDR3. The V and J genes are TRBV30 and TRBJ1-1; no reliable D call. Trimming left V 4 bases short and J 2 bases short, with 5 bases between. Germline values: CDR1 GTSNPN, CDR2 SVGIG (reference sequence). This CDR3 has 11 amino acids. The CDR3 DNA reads TGTGCCTGGAAAGTTAACACTGAAGCTTTCTTT. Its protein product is CAWKVNTEAFF. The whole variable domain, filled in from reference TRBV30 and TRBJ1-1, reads SQTIHQWPATLVQPVGSPLSLECTVEGTSNPNLYWYRQAAGRGLQLLFYSVGIGQISSEVPQNLSASRPQDRQFILSSKKLLLSDSGFYLCAWKVNTEAFFGQGTRLTVV.

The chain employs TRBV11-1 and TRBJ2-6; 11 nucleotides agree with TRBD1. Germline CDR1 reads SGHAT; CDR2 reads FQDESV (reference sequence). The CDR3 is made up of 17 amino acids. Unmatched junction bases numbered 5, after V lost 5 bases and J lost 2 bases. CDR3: CASSQPGQGAGANVLTF. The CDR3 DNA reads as TGTGCCAGCAGCCAACCGGGACAGGGGGCTGGGGCCAACGTCCTGACTTTC.

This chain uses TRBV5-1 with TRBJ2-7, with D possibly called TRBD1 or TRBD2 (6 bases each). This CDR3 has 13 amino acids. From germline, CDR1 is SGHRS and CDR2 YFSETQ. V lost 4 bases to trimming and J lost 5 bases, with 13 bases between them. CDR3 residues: CASSQQGGHEQYF. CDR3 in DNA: TGCGCCAGCAGCCAACAGGGAGGCCACGAGCAGTACTTC. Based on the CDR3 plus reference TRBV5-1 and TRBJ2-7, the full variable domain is KAGVTQTPRYLIKTRGQQVTLSCSPISGHRSVSWYQQTPGQGLQFLFEYFSETQRNKGNFPGRFSGRQFSNSRSEMNVSTLELGDSALYLCASSQQGGHEQYFGPGTRLTVT.

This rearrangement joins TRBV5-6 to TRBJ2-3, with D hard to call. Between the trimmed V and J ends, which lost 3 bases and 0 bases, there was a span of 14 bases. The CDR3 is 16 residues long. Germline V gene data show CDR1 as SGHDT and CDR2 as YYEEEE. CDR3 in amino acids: CASSSSAISSTDTQYF. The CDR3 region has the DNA TGTGCCAGCAGCTCCTCCGCGATTAGTAGCACAGATACGCAGTATTTT.

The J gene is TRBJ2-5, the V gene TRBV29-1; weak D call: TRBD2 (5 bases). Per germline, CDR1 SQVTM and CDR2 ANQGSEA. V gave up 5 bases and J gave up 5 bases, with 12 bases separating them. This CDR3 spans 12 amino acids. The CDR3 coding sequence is TGCAGCGTTAAGGACTCGGGGGAGACCCAGTACTTC. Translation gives CSVKDSGETQYF.

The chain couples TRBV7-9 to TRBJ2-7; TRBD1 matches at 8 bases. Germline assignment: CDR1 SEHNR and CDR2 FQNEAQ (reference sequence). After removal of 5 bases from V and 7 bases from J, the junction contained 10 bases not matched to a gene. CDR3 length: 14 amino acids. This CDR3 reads CASSPPGQAGEQYF. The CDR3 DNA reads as TGTGCCAGCAGCCCTCCGGGACAGGCAGGGGAGCAGTACTTC.

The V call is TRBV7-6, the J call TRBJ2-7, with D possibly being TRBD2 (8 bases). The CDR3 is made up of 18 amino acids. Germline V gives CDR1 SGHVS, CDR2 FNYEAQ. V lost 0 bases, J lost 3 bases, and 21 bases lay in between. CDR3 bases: TGTGCCAGCAGCTTAGCACCAGGGGGTAGCGGGAAATACTACGAGCAGTACTTC. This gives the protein CASSLAPGGSGKYYEQYF.

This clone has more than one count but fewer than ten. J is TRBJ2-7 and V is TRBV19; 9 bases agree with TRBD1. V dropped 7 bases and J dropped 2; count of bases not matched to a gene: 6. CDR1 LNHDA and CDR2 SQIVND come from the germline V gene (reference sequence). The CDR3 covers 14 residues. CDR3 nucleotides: TGTGCCAGTAATTACAGGGGGCAAGCCTACGAGCAGTACTTC. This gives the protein CASNYRGQAYEQYF. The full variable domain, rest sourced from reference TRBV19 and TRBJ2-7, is DGGITQSPKYLFRKEGQNVTLSCEQNLNHDAMYWYRQDPGQGLRLIYYSQIVNDFQKGDIAEGYSVSREKKESFPLTVTSAQKNPTAFYLCASNYRGQAYEQYFGPGTRLTVT.

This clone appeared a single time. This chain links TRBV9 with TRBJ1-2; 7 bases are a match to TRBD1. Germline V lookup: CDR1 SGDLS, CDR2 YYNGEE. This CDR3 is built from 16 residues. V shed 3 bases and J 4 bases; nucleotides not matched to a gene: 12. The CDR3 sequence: CASSARRQGEGYGYTF. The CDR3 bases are TGTGCCAGCAGCGCCAGACGACAGGGTGAGGGCTATGGCTACACCTTC.

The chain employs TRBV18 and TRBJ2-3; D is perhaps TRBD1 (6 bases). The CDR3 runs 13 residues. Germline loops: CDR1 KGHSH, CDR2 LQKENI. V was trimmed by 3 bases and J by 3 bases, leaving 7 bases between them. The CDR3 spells CASSPQGTDTQYF. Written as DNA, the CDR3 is TGTGCCAGCTCACCCCAGGGGACAGATACGCAGTATTTT.

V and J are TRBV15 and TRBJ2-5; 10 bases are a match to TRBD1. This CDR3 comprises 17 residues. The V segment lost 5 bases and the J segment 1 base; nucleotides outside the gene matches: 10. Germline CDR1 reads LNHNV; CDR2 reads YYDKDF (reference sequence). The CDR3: CATSPLGTGATQETQYF. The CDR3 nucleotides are TGTGCCACCAGCCCCCTAGGGACAGGGGCAACCCAAGAGACCCAGTACTTC.

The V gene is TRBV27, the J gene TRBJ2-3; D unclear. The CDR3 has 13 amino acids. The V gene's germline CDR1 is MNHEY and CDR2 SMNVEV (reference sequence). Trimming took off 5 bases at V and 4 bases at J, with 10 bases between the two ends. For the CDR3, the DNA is TGTGCCAGCAGTCCCCATGTTGCAGATACGCAGTATTTT. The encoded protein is CASSPHVADTQYF.

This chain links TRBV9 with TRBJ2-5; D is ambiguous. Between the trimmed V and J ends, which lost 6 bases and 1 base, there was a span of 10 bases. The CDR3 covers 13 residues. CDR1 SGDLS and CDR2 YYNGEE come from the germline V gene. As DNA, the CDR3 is TGTGCCAGCACCCCAAAGGGCCAAGAGACCCAGTACTTC. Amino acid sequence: CASTPKGQETQYF.

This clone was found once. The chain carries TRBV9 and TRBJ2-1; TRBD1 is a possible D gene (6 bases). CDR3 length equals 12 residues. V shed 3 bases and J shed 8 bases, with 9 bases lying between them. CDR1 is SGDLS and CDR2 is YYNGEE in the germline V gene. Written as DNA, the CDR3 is TGTGCCAGCAGCGGCAGGGGCCATGAGCAGTTCTTC. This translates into CASSGRGHEQFF.

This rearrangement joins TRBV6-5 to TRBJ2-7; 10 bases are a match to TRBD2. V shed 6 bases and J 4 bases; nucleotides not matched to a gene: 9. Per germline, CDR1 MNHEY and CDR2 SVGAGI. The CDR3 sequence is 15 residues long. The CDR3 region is CASSSLAGARYEQYF. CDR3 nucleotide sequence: TGTGCCAGCAGCTCTCTAGCGGGGGCACGGTACGAGCAGTACTTC.

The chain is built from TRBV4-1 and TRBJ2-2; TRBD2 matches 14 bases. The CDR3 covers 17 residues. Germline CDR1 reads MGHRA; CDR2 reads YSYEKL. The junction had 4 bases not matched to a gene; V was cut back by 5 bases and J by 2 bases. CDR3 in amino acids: CASSAGTSGRNTGELFF. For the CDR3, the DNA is TGCGCCAGCAGCGCTGGGACTAGCGGGAGAAACACCGGGGAGCTGTTTTTT.

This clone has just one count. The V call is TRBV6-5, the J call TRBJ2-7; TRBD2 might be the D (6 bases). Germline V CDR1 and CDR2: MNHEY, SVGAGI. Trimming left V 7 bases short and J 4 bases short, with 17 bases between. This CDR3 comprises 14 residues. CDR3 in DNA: TGTGCCAGCACCAACGGTTACGGGGGATACGAGCAGTACTTC. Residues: CASTNGYGGYEQYF.

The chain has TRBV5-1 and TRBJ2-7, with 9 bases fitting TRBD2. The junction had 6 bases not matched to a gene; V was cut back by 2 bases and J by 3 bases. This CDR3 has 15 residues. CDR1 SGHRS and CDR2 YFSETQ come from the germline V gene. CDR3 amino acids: CASSFTGAGGYEQYF. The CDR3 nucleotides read TGCGCCAGCAGCTTCACCGGAGCGGGAGGCTACGAGCAGTACTTC.

The CDR3 coding sequence is TGTGCCAGCAGTTCAAGACAGGGGGCGAACAATGAGCAGTTCTTC. Protein sequence: CASSSRQGANNEQFF. The chain has TRBV27 and TRBJ2-1; 10 nucleotides line up with TRBD1. CDR1 is MNHEY, CDR2 SMNVEV, per germline (reference sequence). This CDR3 contains 15 residues. The junction had 5 bases not matched to a gene; V was cut back by 4 bases and J by 5 bases.

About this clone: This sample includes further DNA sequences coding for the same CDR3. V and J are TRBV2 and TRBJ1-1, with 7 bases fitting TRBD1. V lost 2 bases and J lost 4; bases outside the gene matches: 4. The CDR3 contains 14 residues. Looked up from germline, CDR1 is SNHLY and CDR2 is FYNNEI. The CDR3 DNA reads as TGTGCCAGCAGTGAAAGGACAGGAGGCACTGAAGCTTTCTTT. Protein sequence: CASSERTGGTEAFF.

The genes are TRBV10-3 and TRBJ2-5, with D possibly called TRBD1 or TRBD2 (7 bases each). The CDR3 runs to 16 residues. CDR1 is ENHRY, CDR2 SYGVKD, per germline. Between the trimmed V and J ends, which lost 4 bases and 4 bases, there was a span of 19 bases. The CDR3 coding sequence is TGTGCCATCAGTGGGGAGGGGGCGCCTTCTATAGAGACCCAGTACTTC. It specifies CAISGEGAPSIETQYF.

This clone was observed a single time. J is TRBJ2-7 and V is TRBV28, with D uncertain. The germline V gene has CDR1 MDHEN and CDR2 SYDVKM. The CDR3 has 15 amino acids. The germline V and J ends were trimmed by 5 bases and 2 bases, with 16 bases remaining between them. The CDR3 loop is CASSPGSTSTYEQYF. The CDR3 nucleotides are TGTGCCAGCAGTCCCGGGTCTACCTCTACCTACGAGCAGTACTTC.